The rows below give T cell receptor beta chains drawn from one sample of a study of Graves' ophthalmopathy and Graves' hyperthyroidism. TCRdb re-called the multiplex PCR reads through MiXCR, storing one row per CDR3 protein. Of about 14,000 distinct CDR3 sequences listed, approximately 49% are singletons. Input material: peripheral blood. The receptors shown here come from a woman in her twenties or thirties with Graves' ophthalmopathy. The CDR3 runs from the conserved cysteine through the conserved F or W. A D gene is named only where the DNA matches it firmly. The size entry is marked missing in some rows and otherwise reads once, few, many or a size class.

j_gene | len | abundance | v_gene | d_gene | CDR3aa | CDR3nt
TRBJ2-1 | 15 | NA | TRBV9 | NA | CASSVAAGYYNEQFF | TGTGCCAGCAGCGTAGCGGCAGGGTACTACAATGAGCAGTTCTTC
TRBJ2-7 | 12 | many | TRBV6-2/TRBV6-3 | NA | CASTPGVYEQYF | TGTGCCAGCACGCCCGGCGTCTACGAGCAGTACTTC
TRBJ2-3 | 16 | NA | TRBV2 | NA | CASSQEAGSGGDTQYF | TGTGCCAGCAGCCAAGAAGCGGGGTCAGGGGGAGATACGCAGTATTTT
TRBJ2-2 | 15 | once | TRBV6-4 | NA | CASSLDGSDTGELFF | TGTGCCAGCAGTCTGGACGGGAGCGACACCGGGGAGCTGTTTTTT
TRBJ2-1 | 15 | NA | TRBV5-1 | NA | CASSLFTGGGGEQFF | TGCGCCAGCAGCTTGTTTACAGGGGGGGGCGGTGAGCAGTTCTTC
TRBJ1-1 | 17 | NA | TRBV7-9 | TRBD1 | CASSFRDRGRIYTEAFF | TGTGCCAGCAGCTTCCGGGACAGGGGGAGAATATACACTGAAGCTTTCTTT
TRBJ1-3 | 15 | NA | TRBV10-3 | NA | CASSYSRISGNTIYF | TGTGCCAGCAGTTACTCCAGGATCTCTGGAAACACCATATATTTT
TRBJ2-7 | 12 | NA | TRBV6-9 | NA | CASSESRYEQYF | TGTGCCAGCAGTGAGTCCCGCTACGAGCAGTACTTC
TRBJ2-7 | 12 | many | TRBV7-8 | NA | CASSLETYEQYF | TGTGCCAGCAGCTTAGAGACCTACGAGCAGTACTTC
TRBJ2-7 | 15 | NA | TRBV7-9 | TRBD1 | CASSLATGAPYEQYF | TGTGCCAGCAGCTTAGCCACAGGGGCCCCCTACGAGCAGTACTTC
TRBJ2-3 | 18 | NA | TRBV25-1 | TRBD2 | CASSEPGTSGREADTQYF | TGTGCCAGCAGTGAACCGGGGACTAGCGGGAGGGAGGCAGATACGCAGTATTTT
TRBJ2-1 | 17 | NA | TRBV11-2 | TRBD2 | CASSYGLAGGQGNEQFF | TGTGCCAGCAGCTACGGACTAGCGGGGGGGCAAGGCAATGAGCAGTTCTTC
TRBJ2-5 | 14 | medium-sized | TRBV7-6 | NA | CASSLAGAQETQYF | TGTGCCAGCAGCTTAGCCGGGGCTCAAGAGACCCAGTACTTC
TRBJ1-2 | 16 | NA | TRBV6-5 | TRBD1 | CASRPFRGPSDHGYTF | TGTGCCAGCAGGCCCTTTAGGGGGCCGAGCGATCATGGCTACACCTTC
TRBJ1-5 | 14 | many | TRBV19 | TRBD1 | CATDQQGRNQPQHF | TGTGCCACCGATCAACAGGGGCGCAATCAGCCCCAGCATTTT
TRBJ2-1 | 15 | NA | TRBV9 | NA | CASSARVSSYNEQFF | TGTGCCAGCAGCGCCAGGGTAAGCTCCTACAATGAGCAGTTCTTC
TRBJ1-4 | 14 | many | TRBV25-1 | NA | CASSHFGNNEKLFF | TGTGCCAGCAGTCATTTCGGAAATAATGAAAAACTGTTTTTT
TRBJ2-7 | 16 | NA | TRBV20-1 | NA | CSARDGSSGNVYEQYF | TGCAGTGCTAGAGATGGGAGCAGTGGGAATGTGTACGAGCAGTACTTC
TRBJ2-2 | 14 | many | TRBV10-3 | TRBD1 | CAISGDSRAGELFF | TGTGCCATCAGTGGGGACAGTCGAGCCGGGGAGCTGTTTTTT
TRBJ2-7 | 12 | few | TRBV7-8 | NA | CASSARHYEQYF | TGTGCCAGCAGCGCAAGACACTACGAGCAGTACTTC
TRBJ2-2 | 14 | NA | TRBV29-1 | NA | CSVQEQGNTGELFF | TGCAGCGTTCAGGAACAGGGGAACACCGGGGAGCTGTTTTTT
TRBJ2-2 | 16 | NA | TRBV7-3 | TRBD2 | CASSPVAGVNTGELFF | TGTGCCAGCAGCCCCGTAGCGGGAGTGAACACCGGGGAGCTGTTTTTT
TRBJ2-5 | 19 | NA | TRBV11-2 | TRBD1 | CASSFPLDLRQGGQETQYF | TGTGCCAGCAGCTTTCCCCTCGACCTTAGACAGGGGGGCCAAGAGACCCAGTACTTC
TRBJ1-2 | 14 | NA | TRBV20-1 | NA | CSARPGQGNYGYTF | TGCAGTGCTAGGCCGGGGCAGGGGAACTATGGCTACACCTTC
TRBJ1-6 | 16 | NA | TRBV5-6 | NA | CASTFGFGSHNSPLHF | TGTGCCAGCACTTTCGGCTTCGGCTCCCATAATTCACCCCTCCACTTT
TRBJ2-7 | 16 | medium-sized | TRBV11-1 | NA | CASSITGTSVSYEQYF | TGTGCCAGCAGCATAACAGGGACCTCTGTATCCTACGAGCAGTACTTC
TRBJ2-5 | 15 | NA | TRBV5-4 | TRBD2 | CASSLTSGGRETQYF | TGTGCCAGCAGCTTGACTAGCGGGGGGCGAGAGACCCAGTACTTC
TRBJ2-5 | 16 | medium-sized | TRBV7-6 | NA | CASTQDPDGAGETQYF | TGTGCCAGCACCCAGGATCCGGACGGCGCAGGGGAGACCCAGTACTTC
TRBJ1-1 | 13 | NA | TRBV2 | NA | CASIRDMNTEAFF | TGTGCCAGCATCAGGGATATGAACACTGAAGCTTTCTTT
TRBJ2-1 | 16 | once | TRBV28 | TRBD1 | CASSLAGYRGADEQSF | TGTGCCAGCAGTTTGGCCGGATACAGGGGGGCGGATGAGCAGTCCTTC
TRBJ2-3 | 15 | medium-sized | TRBV5-1 | NA | CASSSYLGSTDTQYF | TGCGCCAGCAGCTCCTACTTGGGGAGCACAGATACGCAGTATTTT
TRBJ1-6 | 14 | few | TRBV5-5 | NA | CASSLFRGNSPLHF | TGTGCCAGCAGCTTATTTCGCGGAAATTCACCCCTCCACTTT
TRBJ1-6 | 16 | NA | TRBV5-6 | TRBD1 | CASSLDRGVNNSPLHF | TGTGCCAGCAGCTTGGACAGGGGAGTCAATAATTCACCCCTCCACTTT
TRBJ2-5 | 15 | NA | TRBV7-3 | NA | CASSSSGGMGETQYF | TGTGCCAGCAGCTCGTCTGGGGGGATGGGGGAGACCCAGTACTTC
TRBJ2-3 | 13 | many | TRBV29-1 | TRBD1 | CSVRQGGTDTQYF | TGCAGCGTTAGACAGGGGGGGACAGATACGCAGTATTTT
TRBJ2-1 | 13 | large | TRBV10-1 | NA | CASSESPNNEQFF | TGCGCCAGCAGTGAGTCGCCCAACAATGAGCAGTTCTTC
TRBJ2-7 | 14 | few | TRBV10-3 | NA | CAISDREQEDEQYF | TGTGCCATCAGTGATAGAGAACAGGAGGACGAGCAGTACTTC
TRBJ1-4 | 15 | NA | TRBV6-1 | NA | CASRGPGMGDEKLFF | TGTGCCAGCAGAGGCCCGGGGATGGGTGATGAGAAACTGTTTTTT
TRBJ1-4 | 19 | NA | TRBV29-1 | TRBD1 | CSVLYSRTGQGRTNEKLFF | TGCAGCGTCCTCTACTCTCGGACAGGACAAGGGAGGACTAATGAAAAACTGTTTTTT
TRBJ1-5 | 16 | NA | TRBV5-1 | NA | CASSLAPAGGNQPQHF | TGCGCCAGCAGCTTGGCTCCCGCCGGAGGCAATCAGCCCCAGCATTTT
TRBJ2-5 | 10 | NA | TRBV10-2 | NA | CASSESTQYF | TGCGCCAGCAGCGAGTCGACCCAGTACTTC